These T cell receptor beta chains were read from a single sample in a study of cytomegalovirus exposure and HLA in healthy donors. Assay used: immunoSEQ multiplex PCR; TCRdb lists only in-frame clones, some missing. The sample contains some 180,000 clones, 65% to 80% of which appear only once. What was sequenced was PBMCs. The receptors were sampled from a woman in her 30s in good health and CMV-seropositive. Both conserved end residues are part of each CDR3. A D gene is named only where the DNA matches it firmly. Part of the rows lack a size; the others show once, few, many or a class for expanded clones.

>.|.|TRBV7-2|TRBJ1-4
CASSAGRTETNEKLFF
TGTGCCAGCAGCGCGGGCCGCACAGAAACTAATGAAAAACTGTTTTTT
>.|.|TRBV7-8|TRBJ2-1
CASSSQGSDYNEQFF
TGTGCCAGCAGCTCCCAGGGATCTGACTACAATGAGCAGTTCTTC
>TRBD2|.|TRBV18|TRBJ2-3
CASSPPWRGAQTQYF
TGTGCCAGCTCACCACCGTGGCGGGGGGCTCAGACGCAGTATTTT
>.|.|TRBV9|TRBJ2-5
CASSVSPQQVGETQYF
TGTGCCAGCAGCGTATCACCACAACAGGTGGGAGAGACCCAGTACTTC
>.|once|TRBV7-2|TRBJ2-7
CASSFYPGEAYEQYF
TGTGCCAGCAGCTTTTACCCGGGGGAAGCCTACGAGCAGTACTTC
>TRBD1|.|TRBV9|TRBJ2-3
CASSGDREKADHTQYF
TGTGCCAGCAGCGGCGACAGGGAAAAGGCCGATCATACGCAGTATTTT
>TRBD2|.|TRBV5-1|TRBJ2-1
CASGLAGADNEQFF
TGCGCCAGCGGACTAGCGGGGGCCGACAATGAGCAGTTCTTC
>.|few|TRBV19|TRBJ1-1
CASSRGGREAFF
TGTGCCAGTAGTAGGGGGGGCCGTGAAGCTTTCTTT
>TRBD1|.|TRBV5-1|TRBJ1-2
CASSAVQGVGYGYTF
TGCGCCAGCAGCGCAGTACAGGGGGTCGGGTATGGCTACACCTTC
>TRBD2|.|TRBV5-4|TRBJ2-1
CASSEAGGPYNEQFF
TGTGCCAGCAGCGAGGCGGGGGGGCCCTACAATGAGCAGTTCTTC
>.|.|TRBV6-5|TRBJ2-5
CATSRGNQETQYF
TGTGCCACCTCCCGGGGGAATCAAGAGACCCAGTACTTC
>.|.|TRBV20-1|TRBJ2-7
CSVRGSYEQYF
TGCAGTGTCAGGGGCAGCTACGAGCAGTACTTC
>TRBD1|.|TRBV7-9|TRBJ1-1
CASSTWTGMNTEAFF
TGTGCCAGCAGCACCTGGACAGGGATGAACACTGAAGCTTTCTTT
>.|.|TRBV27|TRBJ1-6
CASSLLIGGGSPLHF
TGTGCCAGCAGTTTACTTATTGGGGGGGGATCACCCCTCCACTTT
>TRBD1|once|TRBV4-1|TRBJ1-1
CASSQEWGQINTEAFF
TGCGCCAGCAGCCAAGAATGGGGACAGATCAACACTGAAGCTTTCTTT
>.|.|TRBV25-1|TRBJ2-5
CASSVRVRETQYF
TGTGCCAGCAGTGTGCGGGTCCGGGAGACCCAGTACTTC
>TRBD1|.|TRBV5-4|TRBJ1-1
CASSPGQGERPFF
TGTGCCAGCAGCCCAGGACAGGGGGAGCGGCCTTTCTTT
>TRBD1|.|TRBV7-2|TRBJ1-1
CASRTQGATEAFF
TGTGCCAGCAGAACACAGGGGGCGACTGAAGCTTTCTTT
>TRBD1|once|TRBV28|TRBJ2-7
CASSRDRGYEQYF
TGTGCCAGCAGTAGGGACAGGGGGTACGAGCAGTACTTC
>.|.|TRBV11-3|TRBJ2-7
CASSLFSSSYEQYF
TGTGCCAGCAGCTTATTTAGCAGCTCCTACGAGCAGTACTTC
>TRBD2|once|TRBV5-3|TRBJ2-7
CARSPGTSGGLTYEQYF
TGTGCCAGAAGCCCCGGGACTAGCGGGGGGTTAACCTACGAGCAGTACTTC
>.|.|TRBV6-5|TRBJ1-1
CASSPQGNLNTEAFF
TGTGCCAGCAGCCCCCAGGGAAACTTGAACACTGAAGCTTTCTTT
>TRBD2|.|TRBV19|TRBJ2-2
CASSRQATSGGSTGELFF
TGTGCCAGTAGTAGACAGGCGACTAGCGGGGGATCCACCGGGGAGCTGTTTTTT
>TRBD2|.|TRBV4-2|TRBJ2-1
CASSHSSGGAENEQFF
TGTGCCAGCAGCCACTCTAGCGGGGGGGCAGAGAATGAGCAGTTCTTC
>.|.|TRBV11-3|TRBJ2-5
CASSSSSSGDRGETQYF
TGTGCCAGCAGCTCCTCCTCTAGCGGCGATAGGGGGGAGACCCAGTACTTC
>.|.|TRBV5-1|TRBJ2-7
CASSLVSDEQYF
TGCGCCAGCAGCTTGGTTAGCGACGAGCAGTACTTC
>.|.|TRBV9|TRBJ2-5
CASSVAPGPGQETQYF
TGTGCCAGCAGCGTAGCCCCGGGTCCGGGGCAAGAGACCCAGTACTTC
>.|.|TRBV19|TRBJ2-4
CASSIAIGNKNIQYF
TGTGCCAGTAGTATCGCGATCGGGAACAAAAACATTCAGTACTTC
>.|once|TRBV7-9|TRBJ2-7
CASSPTSGGPGEQYF
TGTGCCAGCAGCCCGACATCCGGGGGGCCGGGCGAGCAGTACTTC
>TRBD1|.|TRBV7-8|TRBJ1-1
CASSQGEKTEAFF
TGTGCCAGCAGCCAGGGGGAAAAGACTGAAGCTTTCTTT
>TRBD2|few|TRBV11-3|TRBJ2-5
CASSQLAGGQETQYF
TGTGCCAGCAGCCAACTAGCGGGGGGTCAAGAGACCCAGTACTTC
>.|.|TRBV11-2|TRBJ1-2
CASSLGGAGTSGYTF
TGTGCCAGCAGCTTAGGTGGGGCGGGGACTAGTGGCTACACCTTC
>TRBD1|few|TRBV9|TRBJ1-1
CASSVAAGGGMIEAFF
TGTGCCAGCAGCGTAGCCGCAGGGGGCGGAATGATTGAAGCTTTCTTT
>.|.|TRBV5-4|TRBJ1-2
CASSLRQANYGYTF
TGTGCCAGCAGCTTGAGACAGGCTAACTATGGCTACACCTTC
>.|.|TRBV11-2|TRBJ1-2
CASSLVQGANYGYTF
TGTGCCAGCAGCTTAGTGCAGGGCGCTAACTATGGCTACACCTTC
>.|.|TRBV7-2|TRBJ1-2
CASSRALGVGRDYGYTF
TGTGCCAGCAGCCGGGCCCTCGGGGTGGGAAGAGACTATGGCTACACCTTC
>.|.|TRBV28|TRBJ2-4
CASSLGGNAKNIQYF
TGTGCCAGCAGTTTAGGGGGGAACGCCAAAAACATTCAGTACTTC
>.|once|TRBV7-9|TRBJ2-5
CASSLLVETQYF
TGTGCCAGCAGCCTCCTCGTGGAGACCCAGTACTTC
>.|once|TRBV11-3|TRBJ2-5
CASSPRYLDKQETQYF
TGTGCCAGCAGCCCTCGCTACCTGGACAAGCAAGAGACCCAGTACTTC
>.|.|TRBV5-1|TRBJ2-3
CASSPDGQSSTDTQYF
TGCGCCAGCAGTCCAGACGGACAGTCTAGCACAGATACGCAGTATTTT
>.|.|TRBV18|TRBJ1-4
CASSPRVKSEGTNEKLFF
TGTGCCAGCTCACCACGGGTAAAATCGGAGGGCACTAATGAAAAACTGTTTTTT
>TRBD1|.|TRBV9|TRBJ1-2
CASSAQGADGYTF
TGTGCCAGCAGCGCCCAGGGGGCGGATGGCTACACCTTC
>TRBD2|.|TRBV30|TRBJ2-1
CAWRRGGLGNEQFF
TGTGCCTGGAGGCGGGGGGGCCTAGGTAATGAGCAGTTCTTC